One sample yielded the 27 T cell receptor beta chains listed below, sequenced in a study of cytomegalovirus exposure and HLA in healthy donors. PCR employed 60 Vbeta and 13 Jbeta primers. Libraries were prepared by immunoSEQ multiplex PCR; TCRdb keeps only in-frame clonotypes and omits some of them. The sample shows about 240,000 clones, around four fifths of them seen only once. Material for sequencing was PBMCs. The source of these receptors is a boy between 10 and 17 years old in good health and CMV-seronegative.

The chain has TRBV25-1 and TRBJ1-1; TRBD1 is a possible D gene (5 bases). The V gene lost 5 bases and the J gene lost 8 bases, with 12 bases spanning the gap. This CDR3 region has 12 residues. Germline CDR1 is MGHDK and CDR2 is SYGVNS. The CDR3 nucleotides are TGTGCCAGCAGTAGGGGCGGTCGCGAAGCTTTCTTT. Amino acid sequence: CASSRGGREAFF.

The CDR3 nucleotides are TGTGCCAGCAGCCCAGATAATTCGGACATTCAGTACTTC. Amino acids: CASSPDNSDIQYF. This rearrangement joins TRBV4-2 to TRBJ2-4; the D is unclear. Looked up from germline, CDR1 is LGHNA and CDR2 is YNFKEQ. The CDR3 has 13 residues. V gave up 4 bases and J gave up 8 bases, with 12 bases separating them.

This chain joins TRBV5-1 and TRBJ2-1, with 10 bases lining up with TRBD2. Germline values: CDR1 SGHRS, CDR2 YFSETQ. V was pared by 4 bases and J by 2 bases, with 12 bases of the junction left unmatched. CDR3 length: 18 residues. CDR3 bases: TGCGCCAGCAGCCTGGCCCCTTTGAGCGGGAGGGCCTACAATGAGCAGTTCTTC. Protein sequence: CASSLAPLSGRAYNEQFF.

The genes are TRBV12-5 and TRBJ1-2; possible D gene TRBD1, 6 bases. Trimming shortened V by 4 bases and J by 8 bases, and 20 bases separated the two germline ends. The CDR3 consists of 15 residues. Germline CDR1 LGHNT, CDR2 FRNRAP. The CDR3 DNA sequence: TGTGCTAGTGGTTCGTCCAGGGGACCCGGTGGCGGCTACACCTTC. It yields the protein CASGSSRGPGGGYTF.

The CDR3 region has the DNA TGTGCCAGCAGTTACTCGAGCGGGAGCTCCTACGAGCAGTACTTC. Translation gives CASSYSSGSSYEQYF. The chain recombines TRBV6-5 with TRBJ2-7, with 8 bases fitting TRBD2. The germline V gene encodes CDR1 MNHEY and CDR2 SVGAGI. CDR3 length equals 15 residues. Trimming at V came to 0 bases and at J to 0 bases, leaving 1 base not matched to a gene.

The chain is built from TRBV6-4 and TRBJ2-3, with D perhaps matching TRBD2 (6 bases). The CDR3 sequence is 16 residues long. V lost 0 bases and J 6 bases, leaving 16 bases between the germline ends. Germline assignment: CDR1 MRHNA and CDR2 SNTAGT. The CDR3 nucleotides are TGTGCCAGCAGTGACTCGGGACTTTGGTTAGGGGATACGCAGTATTTT. Protein sequence: CASSDSGLWLGDTQYF.

The chain recombines TRBV11-3 with TRBJ1-5, with D possibly matching TRBD1 (5 bases). Trimming stripped 8 bases from V and 4 bases from J, with 12 bases between. The CDR3 has 13 amino acids. CDR1 and CDR2 from the germline V gene are SGHNT and YENEEA. The DNA for the CDR3 is TGTGCCAGCGCCCGGGGGAGAAATCAGCCCCAGCATTTT. This gives the protein CASARGRNQPQHF.

This chain links TRBV10-1 with TRBJ2-3, with 12 nucleotides matching TRBD2. V lost 2 bases and J lost 6; bases outside the gene matches: 3. CDR1 WNHNN and CDR2 SYGVQD come from the germline V gene (reference sequence). This CDR3 comprises 15 residues. CDR3 coding DNA: TGCGCCAGCAGTGAGACTAGCGGGAGGCGGGATACGCAGTATTTT. Protein sequence: CASSETSGRRDTQYF.

V gene TRBV27 combines with J gene TRBJ1-1; 8 positions agree with TRBD1. This CDR3 has 17 residues. Germline CDR1 reads MNHEY; CDR2 reads SMNVEV (reference sequence). V shed 6 bases and J 4 bases; nucleotides not matched to a gene: 16. The CDR3 DNA reads TGTGCCAGCAGGACCACTTACAGGGGGAAGAGGGGCACTGAAGCTTTCTTT. Protein sequence: CASRTTYRGKRGTEAFF.

This clone was counted once. This chain uses TRBV5-1 with TRBJ2-7; 12 positions agree with TRBD2. The ends lost 4 bases at V and 3 bases at J; junction bases unmatched: 5. This CDR3 spans 15 amino acids. Germline-derived CDR1 and CDR2 are SGHRS and YFSETQ. The CDR3 reads CASSPSGRAVYEQYF. DNA of the CDR3: TGCGCCAGCAGCCCTAGCGGGAGGGCGGTCTACGAGCAGTACTTC.

CDR3 protein: CAWSVAGIDNSPLHF. The CDR3 nucleotides are TGTGCCTGGAGTGTAGCGGGAATCGATAATTCACCCCTCCACTTT. This chain connects TRBV30 to TRBJ1-6; D is ambiguous. The germline V gene encodes CDR1 GTSNPN and CDR2 SVGIG (reference sequence). V lost 0 bases and J lost 5, with 11 bases in between. This CDR3 region has 15 residues.

The V gene is TRBV6-1, the J gene TRBJ2-6; no reliable D call. Per germline, CDR1 MNHNS and CDR2 SASEGT. V was trimmed by 1 base and J by 0 bases, leaving 13 bases between them. The CDR3 spans 18 residues. CDR3 bases: TGTGCCAGCAGTGAAGGTTGGAATTGGAGCTCTGGGGCCAACGTCCTGACTTTC. It codes for CASSEGWNWSSGANVLTF.

This clone appeared a single time. CDR3 protein: CASSLAGGATEAFF. For the CDR3, the DNA is TGTGCCAGCAGTTTGGCAGGGGGCGCCACTGAAGCTTTCTTT. The chain joins TRBV27 to TRBJ1-1; TRBD1 matches 8 bases. This CDR3 contains 14 residues. Trimming removed 3 bases from V and 4 bases from J; junction bases left unmatched: 4. Germline values: CDR1 MNHEY, CDR2 SMNVEV (reference sequence).

This clone showed up just once. The rearrangement joins TRBV7-9 to TRBJ1-4; TRBD1 agrees at 8 bases. The CDR3 length is 16 residues. From germline, CDR1 is SEHNR and CDR2 FQNEAQ (reference sequence). V trimming: 3 bases; J trimming: 0 bases; junction bases outside the gene matches: 3. The CDR3 DNA reads TGTGCCAGCAGCTTCGGGACAGGAACAACTAATGAAAAACTGTTTTTT. Translation: CASSFGTGTTNEKLFF.

The chain carries TRBV2 and TRBJ1-4, with TRBD1 as a possible D gene (5 bases). The CDR3 has 15 residues. V was pared by 5 bases and J by 4 bases, with 14 bases between. Germline CDR1 SNHLY, CDR2 FYNNEI. The CDR3 sequence is CASSRSVQGNEKLFF. For the CDR3, the DNA is TGTGCCAGCAGTCGATCCGTCCAGGGTAATGAAAAACTGTTTTTT.

The chain combines TRBV30 with TRBJ1-4; TRBD1 might be the D (6 bases). Germline V lookup: CDR1 GTSNPN, CDR2 SVGIG (reference sequence). CDR3 length equals 12 residues. V lost 3 bases and J lost 8, with 10 bases in between. The CDR3 is CAWRGGAEKLFF. The CDR3 DNA is TGTGCCTGGAGGGGGGGGGCGGAAAAACTGTTTTTT.

The chain uses TRBV5-1 and TRBJ2-2; weak D call: TRBD2 (7 bases). The CDR3 has 15 residues. Germline assignment: CDR1 SGHRS and CDR2 YFSETQ. V dropped 2 bases and J dropped 4 bases, with 12 bases sitting between them. The CDR3, as DNA: TGCGCCAGCAGCTTCGGGGGGCCTACCACCGGGGAGCTGTTTTTT. Translating it yields CASSFGGPTTGELFF.

The V gene is TRBV27, the J gene TRBJ2-3, with unresolved D. The V end was cut by 3 bases, the J end by 5 bases, with 6 bases between. This CDR3 is 12 amino acids long. Germline V gives CDR1 MNHEY, CDR2 SMNVEV (reference sequence). The CDR3 nucleotides are TGTGCCAGCAGTTTCTTCGGAGATACGCAGTATTTT. Amino acids: CASSFFGDTQYF.

The J gene is TRBJ2-1, the V gene TRBV30; maybe TRBD2 (5 bases). In germline, CDR1 is GTSNPN, CDR2 SVGIG (reference sequence). V was cut by 4 bases and J by 10 bases, with 14 bases left in between. This CDR3 spans 12 amino acids. CDR3 DNA: TGTGCCTGGACCAACAGCGGAGTCGAGCAGTTCTTC. This encodes CAWTNSGVEQFF.

The CDR3 protein is CASLDRAHDTQYF. CDR3 sequence (DNA): TGTGCCAGCCTGGACAGGGCCCATGATACGCAGTATTTT. The chain carries TRBV25-1 and TRBJ2-3; TRBD1 matches 8 bases. V shed 8 bases and J 6 bases; nucleotides not matched to a gene: 7. Germline V gene data show CDR1 as MGHDK and CDR2 as SYGVNS. The CDR3 runs to 13 residues. The full variable domain, its missing parts supplied by reference TRBV25-1 and TRBJ2-3, is EADIYQTPRYLVIGTGKKITLECSQTMGHDKMYWYQQDPGMELHLIHYSYGVNSTEKGDLSSESTVSRIRTEHFPLTLESARPSHTSQYLCASLDRAHDTQYFGPGTRLTVL.

This sequence joins TRBV5-1 and TRBJ2-3, with 13 bases matching TRBD2. In germline, CDR1 is SGHRS, CDR2 YFSETQ. CDR3 size: 16 residues. J lost 6 bases, V lost 2 bases, and 6 bases had no gene match. The CDR3 coding sequence is TGCGCCAGCAGCTTTCGACTAGCGGGGGGCGAGGATACGCAGTATTTT. This sequence encodes CASSFRLAGGEDTQYF. Full variable domain (missing parts from reference TRBV5-1 and TRBJ2-3): KAGVTQTPRYLIKTRGQQVTLSCSPISGHRSVSWYQQTPGQGLQFLFEYFSETQRNKGNFPGRFSGRQFSNSRSEMNVSTLELGDSALYLCASSFRLAGGEDTQYFGPGTRLTVL.

This clone was detected only once. The junction shows a germline mismatch at one end, possibly a read error. V usage is TRBV5-1 and J usage is TRBJ2-1, with D tentatively TRBD2 (5 bases). The V gene's germline CDR1 is SGHRS and CDR2 YFSETQ. This CDR3 has 12 amino acids. The CDR3 protein is CASGFDYYEQFF. The CDR3 region has the DNA TGCGCCAGCGGATTCGACTACTATGAGCAGTTCTTC.

The rearrangement joins TRBV5-4 to TRBJ2-2; 8 nucleotides line up with TRBD2. Trimming cost V 4 bases and J 1 base; bases outside gene matches: 9. The CDR3 spans 17 residues. The germline CDR1 and CDR2 sequences are SGHNT and YYREEE (reference sequence). The CDR3 sequence is CASSGMGGGQNTGELFF. The CDR3 coding sequence is TGTGCCAGCAGCGGGATGGGCGGGGGGCAGAACACCGGGGAGCTGTTTTTT.

The V call is TRBV2, the J call TRBJ1-2, with D uncertain. From germline, CDR1 is SNHLY and CDR2 FYNNEI. This CDR3 spans 12 amino acids. V lost 4 bases, J lost 4 bases, and 7 bases lay in between. CDR3 DNA sequence: TGTGCCAGCAGTGGGACTCTCTATGGCTACACCTTC. Its protein is CASSGTLYGYTF.

Here the CDR3 DNA reads TGTGCCAGCAGGGCGACAGATAACACTGAAGCTTTCTTT. Translating it yields CASRATDNTEAFF. The rearrangement links TRBV2 to TRBJ1-1, with a tentative D call TRBD1 (5 bases). Germline V gene data show CDR1 as SNHLY and CDR2 as FYNNEI. The CDR3 is 13 amino acids. Trimming cost V 6 bases and J 2 bases, with 10 bases left between them.

The rearrangement links TRBV19 to TRBJ2-1; TRBD2 might be the D (6 bases). Trimming removed 6 bases at V and 0 bases at J, with 9 bases between. CDR3 length equals 14 residues. CDR1 and CDR2 (germline): LNHDA, SQIVND (reference sequence). The CDR3 region is CASSSGSSYNEQFF. CDR3 nucleotide sequence: TGTGCCAGTAGCAGCGGGTCCTCCTACAATGAGCAGTTCTTC.

V is TRBV18 and J is TRBJ2-7; weak D call: TRBD2 (6 bases). This CDR3 comprises 14 residues. V was pared by 8 bases and J by 0 bases, with 14 bases between. Germline V lookup: CDR1 KGHSH, CDR2 LQKENI. This CDR3 reads CASGPGLRSYEQYF. In nucleotides, the CDR3 is TGTGCCAGCGGACCGGGACTTCGCTCCTACGAGCAGTACTTC.